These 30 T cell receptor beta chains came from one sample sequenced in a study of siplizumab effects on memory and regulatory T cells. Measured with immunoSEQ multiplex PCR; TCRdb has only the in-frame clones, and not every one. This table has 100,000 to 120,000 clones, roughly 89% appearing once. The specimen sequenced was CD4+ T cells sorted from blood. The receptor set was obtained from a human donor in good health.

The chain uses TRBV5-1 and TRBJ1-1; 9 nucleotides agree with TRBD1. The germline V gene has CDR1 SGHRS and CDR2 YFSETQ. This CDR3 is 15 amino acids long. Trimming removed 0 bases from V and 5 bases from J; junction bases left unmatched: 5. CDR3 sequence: CASSLGDRDRTEAFF. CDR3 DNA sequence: TGCGCCAGCAGCTTGGGGGACAGGGACCGGACTGAAGCTTTCTTT.

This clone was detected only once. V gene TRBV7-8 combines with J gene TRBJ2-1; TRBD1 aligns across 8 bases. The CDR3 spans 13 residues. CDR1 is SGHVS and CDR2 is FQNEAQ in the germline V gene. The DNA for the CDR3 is TGTGCTTCGGGGCGGGACAGGACCGATGAGCAGTTCTTC. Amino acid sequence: CASGRDRTDEQFF.

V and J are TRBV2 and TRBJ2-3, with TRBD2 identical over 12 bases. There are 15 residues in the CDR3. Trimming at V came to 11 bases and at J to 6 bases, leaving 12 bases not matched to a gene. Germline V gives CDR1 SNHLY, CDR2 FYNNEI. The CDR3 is CALTTTSGGRDTQYF. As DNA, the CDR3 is TGTGCCCTTACAACCACTAGCGGGGGGCGGGATACGCAGTATTTT.

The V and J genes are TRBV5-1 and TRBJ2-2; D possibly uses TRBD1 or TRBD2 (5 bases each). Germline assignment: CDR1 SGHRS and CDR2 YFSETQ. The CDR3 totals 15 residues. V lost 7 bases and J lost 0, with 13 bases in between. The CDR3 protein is CASGSGTANTGELFF. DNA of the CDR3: TGCGCCAGCGGATCCGGGACGGCGAACACCGGGGAGCTGTTTTTT.

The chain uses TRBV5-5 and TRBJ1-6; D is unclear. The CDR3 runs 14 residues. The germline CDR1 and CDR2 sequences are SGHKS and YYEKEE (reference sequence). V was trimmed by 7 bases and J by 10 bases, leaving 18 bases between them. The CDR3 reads CASRIGQLISPLHF. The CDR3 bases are TGTGCCAGCCGCATCGGGCAACTGATCTCACCCCTCCACTTT.

CDR3 sequence (DNA): TGTGCCAGCAGCTTGCCGGGGGTCTACGAGCAGTACTTC. Translation gives CASSLPGVYEQYF. The chain has TRBV5-4 and TRBJ2-7, with a possible D match to TRBD2 (6 bases). In germline, CDR1 is SGHNT, CDR2 YYREEE (reference sequence). The CDR3 contains 13 residues. V was cut by 1 base and J by 3 bases, with 8 bases left in between.

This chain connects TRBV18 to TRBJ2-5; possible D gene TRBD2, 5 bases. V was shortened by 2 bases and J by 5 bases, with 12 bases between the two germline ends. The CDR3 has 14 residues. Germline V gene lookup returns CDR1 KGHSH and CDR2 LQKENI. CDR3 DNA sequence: TGTGCCAGCTCACCAGACTACTCCGGGGAGACCCAGTACTTC. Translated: CASSPDYSGETQYF.

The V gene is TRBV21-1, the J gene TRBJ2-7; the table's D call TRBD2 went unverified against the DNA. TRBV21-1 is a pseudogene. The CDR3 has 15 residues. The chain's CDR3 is CASSKAPSGRNEQYF. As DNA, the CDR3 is TGTGCCAGCAGCAAAGCGCCTAGCGGGAGAAACGAGCAGTACTTC.

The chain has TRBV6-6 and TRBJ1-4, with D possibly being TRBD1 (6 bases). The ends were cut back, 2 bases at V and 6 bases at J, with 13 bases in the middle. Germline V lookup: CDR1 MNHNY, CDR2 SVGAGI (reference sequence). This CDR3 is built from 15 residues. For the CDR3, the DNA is TGTGCCAGCAGTTACGTCCCGGGACAAGATGAAAAACTGTTTTTT. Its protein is CASSYVPGQDEKLFF.

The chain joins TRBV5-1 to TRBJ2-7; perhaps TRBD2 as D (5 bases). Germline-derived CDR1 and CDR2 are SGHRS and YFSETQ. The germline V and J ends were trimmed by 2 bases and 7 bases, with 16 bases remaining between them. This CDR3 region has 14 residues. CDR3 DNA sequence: TGCGCCAGCAGCTTTGGACTGTACGTCCGTGAGCAGTACTTC. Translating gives CASSFGLYVREQYF.

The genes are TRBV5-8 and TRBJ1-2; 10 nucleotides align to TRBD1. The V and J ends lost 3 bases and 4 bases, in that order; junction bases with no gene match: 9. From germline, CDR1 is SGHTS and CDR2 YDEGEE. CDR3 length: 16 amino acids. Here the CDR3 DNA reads TGTGCCAGCAGCTCTCCACCCGGGACAGGGGCCTATGGCTACACCTTC. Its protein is CASSSPPGTGAYGYTF.

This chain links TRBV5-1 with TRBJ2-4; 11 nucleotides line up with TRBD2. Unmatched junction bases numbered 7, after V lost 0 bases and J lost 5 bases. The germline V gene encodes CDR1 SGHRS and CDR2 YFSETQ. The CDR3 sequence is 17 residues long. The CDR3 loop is CASSLDPTSGGQNIQYF. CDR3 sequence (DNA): TGCGCCAGCAGCTTGGATCCCACTAGCGGGGGCCAAAACATTCAGTACTTC.

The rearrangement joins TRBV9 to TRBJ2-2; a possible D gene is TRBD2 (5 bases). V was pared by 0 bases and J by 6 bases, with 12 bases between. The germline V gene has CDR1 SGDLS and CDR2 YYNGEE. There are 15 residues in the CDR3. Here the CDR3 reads CASSVGGFPPGELFF. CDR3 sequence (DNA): TGTGCCAGCAGCGTAGGAGGGTTCCCGCCCGGGGAGCTGTTTTTT.

The CDR3 here is CASSDGGAVETQYF. The CDR3 DNA follows: TGTGCCAGCAGTGACGGGGGGGCAGTCGAGACCCAGTACTTC. This chain joins TRBV2 and TRBJ2-5, with TRBD2 matching over 8 bases. CDR1 and CDR2 from the germline V gene are SNHLY and FYNNEI. Trimming took 3 bases from V and 5 from J; bases not matched to a gene: 5. The CDR3 is made up of 14 amino acids.

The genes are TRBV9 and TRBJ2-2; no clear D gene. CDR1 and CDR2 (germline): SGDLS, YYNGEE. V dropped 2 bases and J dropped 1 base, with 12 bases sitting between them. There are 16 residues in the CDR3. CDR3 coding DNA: TGTGCCAGCAGCGTCCATGATCGTCTGAACACCGGGGAGCTGTTTTTT. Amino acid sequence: CASSVHDRLNTGELFF.

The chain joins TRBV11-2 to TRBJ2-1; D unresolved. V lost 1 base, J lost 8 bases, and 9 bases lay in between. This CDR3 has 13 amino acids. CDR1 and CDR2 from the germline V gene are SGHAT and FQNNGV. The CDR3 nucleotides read TGTGCCAGCAGCTTAGGGGTTGTGGATGAGCAGTTCTTC. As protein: CASSLGVVDEQFF.

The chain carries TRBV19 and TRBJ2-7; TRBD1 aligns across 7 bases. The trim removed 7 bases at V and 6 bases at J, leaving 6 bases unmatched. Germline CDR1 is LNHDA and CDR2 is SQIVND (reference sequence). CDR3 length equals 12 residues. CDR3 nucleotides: TGTGCCAGTAATGACAGGGTGGGCGAGCAGTACTTC. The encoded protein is CASNDRVGEQYF.

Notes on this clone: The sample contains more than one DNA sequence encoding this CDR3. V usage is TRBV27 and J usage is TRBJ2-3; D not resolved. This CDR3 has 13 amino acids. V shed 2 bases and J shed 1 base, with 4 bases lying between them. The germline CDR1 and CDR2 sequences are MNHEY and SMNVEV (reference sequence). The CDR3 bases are TGTGCCAGCAGTTTAAGAGGCACAGATACGCAGTATTTT. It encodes CASSLRGTDTQYF.

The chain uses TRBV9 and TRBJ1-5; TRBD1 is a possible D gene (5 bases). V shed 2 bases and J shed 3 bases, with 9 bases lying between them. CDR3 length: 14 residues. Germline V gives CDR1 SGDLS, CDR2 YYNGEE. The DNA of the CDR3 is TGTGCCAGCAGCGTTGGGACCACCAATCAGCCCCAGCATTTT. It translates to CASSVGTTNQPQHF. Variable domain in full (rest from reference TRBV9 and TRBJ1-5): DSGVTQTPKHLITATGQRVTLRCSPRSGDLSVYWYQQSLDQGLQFLIQYYNGEERAKGNILERFSAQQFPDLHSELNLSSLELGDSALYFCASSVGTTNQPQHFGDGTRLSIL.

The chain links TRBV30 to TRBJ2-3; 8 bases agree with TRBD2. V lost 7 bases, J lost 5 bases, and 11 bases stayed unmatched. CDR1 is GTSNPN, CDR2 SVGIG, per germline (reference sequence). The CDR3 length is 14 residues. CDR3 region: CASGRREGRDTQYF. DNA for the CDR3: TGTGCCTCCGGAAGACGGGAGGGCCGAGATACGCAGTATTTT.

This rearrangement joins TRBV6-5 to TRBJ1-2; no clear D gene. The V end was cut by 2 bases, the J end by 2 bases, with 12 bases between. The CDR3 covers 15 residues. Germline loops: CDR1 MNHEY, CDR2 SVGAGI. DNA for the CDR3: TGTGCCAGCAGTTACGATTTCGATGCAAACTATGGCTACACCTTC. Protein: CASSYDFDANYGYTF.

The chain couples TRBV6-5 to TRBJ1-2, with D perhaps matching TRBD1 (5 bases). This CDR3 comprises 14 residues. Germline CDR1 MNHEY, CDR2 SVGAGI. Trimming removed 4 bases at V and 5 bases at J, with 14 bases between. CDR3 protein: CASSSHGTIYGYTF. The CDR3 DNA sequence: TGTGCCAGCAGTTCCCACGGGACGATATATGGCTACACCTTC.

CDR3 nucleotide sequence: TGTGCCAGCAGCCGCCGGGAGACACCCGCCAATGAGCAGTTCTTC. It encodes CASSRRETPANEQFF. The chain links TRBV7-9 to TRBJ2-1, with D maybe TRBD2 (6 bases). Trimming removed 5 bases from V and 6 bases from J, with 17 bases in between. This CDR3 contains 15 residues. CDR1 is SEHNR and CDR2 is FQNEAQ in the germline V gene (reference sequence).

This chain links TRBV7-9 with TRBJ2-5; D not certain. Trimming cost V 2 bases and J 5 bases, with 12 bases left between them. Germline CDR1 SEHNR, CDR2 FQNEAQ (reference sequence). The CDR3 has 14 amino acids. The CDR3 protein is CASSLSAPVETQYF. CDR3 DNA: TGTGCCAGCAGCTTATCGGCCCCGGTGGAGACCCAGTACTTC.

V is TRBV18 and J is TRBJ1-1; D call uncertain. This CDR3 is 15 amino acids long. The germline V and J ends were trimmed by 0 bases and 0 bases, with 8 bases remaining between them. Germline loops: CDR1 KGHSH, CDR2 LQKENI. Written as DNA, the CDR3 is TGTGCCAGCTCACCACCAGCGGCCATGAACACTGAAGCTTTCTTT. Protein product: CASSPPAAMNTEAFF.

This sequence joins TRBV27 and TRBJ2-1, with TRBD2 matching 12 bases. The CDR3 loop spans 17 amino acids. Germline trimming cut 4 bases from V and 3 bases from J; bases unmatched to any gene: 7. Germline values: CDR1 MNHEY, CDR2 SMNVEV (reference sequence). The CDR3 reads CASSSGTSGRYYNEQFF. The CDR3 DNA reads TGTGCCAGCAGTTCCGGAACTAGCGGGAGGTACTACAATGAGCAGTTCTTC.

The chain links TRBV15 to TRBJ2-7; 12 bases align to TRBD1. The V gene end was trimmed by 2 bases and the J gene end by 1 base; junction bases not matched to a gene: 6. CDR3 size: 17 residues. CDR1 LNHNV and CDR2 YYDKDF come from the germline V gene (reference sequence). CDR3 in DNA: TGTGCCACCAGCAGATTGCCGGGACAGGGGGCGTCCTACGAGCAGTACTTC. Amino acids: CATSRLPGQGASYEQYF.

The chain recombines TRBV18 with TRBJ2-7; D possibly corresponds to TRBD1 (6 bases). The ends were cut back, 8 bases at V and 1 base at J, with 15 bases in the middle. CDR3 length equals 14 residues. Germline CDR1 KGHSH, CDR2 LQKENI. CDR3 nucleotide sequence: TGTGCCAGCCACCCGCAGGGGAGATCCTACGAGCAGTACTTC. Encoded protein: CASHPQGRSYEQYF.

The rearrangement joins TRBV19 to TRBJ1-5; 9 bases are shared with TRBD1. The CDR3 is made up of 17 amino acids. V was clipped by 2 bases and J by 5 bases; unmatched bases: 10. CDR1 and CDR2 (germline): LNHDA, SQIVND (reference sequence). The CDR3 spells CASSIKPRTGVYQPQHF. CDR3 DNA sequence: TGTGCCAGTAGTATAAAGCCCCGGACAGGGGTGTATCAGCCCCAGCATTTT.

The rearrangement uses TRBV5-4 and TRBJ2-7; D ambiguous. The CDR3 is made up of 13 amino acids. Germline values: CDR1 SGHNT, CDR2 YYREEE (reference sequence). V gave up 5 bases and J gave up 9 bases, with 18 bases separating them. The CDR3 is CASSQDPDLAQYF. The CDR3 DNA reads TGTGCCAGCAGTCAGGACCCAGACCTCGCGCAGTACTTC.